This TCR beta chain was captured by sequencing in a study of shared clonotypes between healthy human individuals. Germline CDR1 is MDHEN and CDR2 is SYDVKM. The V and J ends lost 7 bases and 6 bases respectively, with 9 bases between them. The CDR3 sequence is 12 residues long. Study-level results: Sample collection involved blood only; tissue repertoires are likely different.

For this clone: Antigen unknown.

Donors comprised only Caucasian adults living in Nashville, Tennessee. Every subset had its genomic DNA shared out evenly among several immunoSEQ plates. Libraries were prepared by immunoSEQ multiplex PCR; TCRdb keeps only in-frame clonotypes and omits some of them. The table lists 2 million to 3 million clones, 93% of them singletons. The receptor comes from a man between 18 and 35 years old in good health. Some clones in this sample may be carry-over from other donors' samples. The V gene is TRBV28, the J gene TRBJ2-2, with D possibly matching TRBD1 (5 bases). Sample: naive CD4+ T cells from PBMCs. Subset here: CD45RA+ positively selected. The CDR3 DNA is TGTGCCAGCACCCAACAGGCCGGGGAGCTGTTTTTT. It specifies CASTQQAGELFF.